Listed below are T cell receptor beta chains from one sample, sequenced in a study of T cells expressing NK-cell markers. TCRdb reprocessed the 5' RACE reads, with one entry per CDR3 protein and no DNA. This table holds 200,000 to 300,000 distinct CDR3 sequences. The specimen was blood T cells: a sorted CD56 or NKG2C T cell subset, CD4+ or CD8+ T cells, or bulk PBMC T cells (not recorded which). The source of these receptors is a man between 18 and 35 years old in good health. The CDR3 runs from the conserved cysteine through the conserved F or W.

v_call,j_call,cdr3_aa
TRBV20-1,TRBJ2-3,CSAAREGPYTQYF
TRBV12-3/TRBV12-4,TRBJ1-5,CASSLILDGRGQGQPQHF
TRBV12-3/TRBV12-4,TRBJ2-1,CATLRAGAPKPIYNEQFF
TRBV7-2,TRBJ2-3,CASSLNLGATTDTQYF
TRBV10-3,TRBJ2-1,CAISGTLLAGGSGEQFF
TRBV12-3/TRBV12-4,TRBJ2-4,CASTLVGGAKNIQYF
TRBV20-1,TRBJ2-2,CSAFRTAANTGELFF
TRBV20-1,TRBJ2-2,CSARDQLGRAGTGELFF
TRBV7-2,TRBJ2-7,CASPPQAYEQYF
TRBV2,TRBJ2-1,CASSPPSGFFNEQFF
TRBV12-3/TRBV12-4,TRBJ2-1,CASTAYSLPYNEQFF
TRBV12-3/TRBV12-4,TRBJ2-2,CASRSLAGGPTGELFF
TRBV2,TRBJ2-2,CAMAGRGKGVGELFF
TRBV5-1,TRBJ1-1,CASSLDTRQEAFF
TRBV18,TRBJ1-1,CASSPQSGFSTEAFF
TRBV12-3/TRBV12-4,TRBJ1-4,CASSLMALEKLFF
TRBV20-1,TRBJ2-3,CSAPPGQDNTDTQYF
TRBV5-1,TRBJ2-5,CASSLSGPNRETQYF
TRBV29-1,TRBJ1-2,CSVNNRGQASGYTF
TRBV20-1,TRBJ1-2,CSARRRGDRPYGYTF
TRBV7-6,TRBJ2-1,CASSLATLRPNEQFF
TRBV29-1,TRBJ2-5,CSIRRGSGETQYF